The clone carrying this T cell receptor (beta chain) was observed a single time. The antigen is not known. This sample was taken from a study of T cell responses to AZD1222 COVID-19 vaccine. Study as a whole: Analysis merged second doses at about 4 or about 12 weeks.

Germline lookup yields CDR1 SGHDN and CDR2 FVKESK. This CDR3 is built from 16 residues. V dropped 0 bases and J dropped 5; count of bases not matched to a gene: 7. TCRdb's table, derived via immunoSEQ multiplex PCR, lists solely in-frame clones and lacks some. The data contain about 57,000 clones, 85% of them singletons. Overall study findings and caveats: There were mostly white British donors and more females than males, and clonal diversity was possibly underestimated. The span of vaccine-associated CD4 TCRs extended across spike, with dominance at 160-218 and 743-854. In the spike-specific TCR repertoire, nearly half reportedly target unmutated variant regions.

Specimen: peripheral blood, collected on day 0 of AZD1222 vaccination. The TCR originated in an adult in good health. The chain carries TRBV14 and TRBJ1-1; 9 bases match TRBD1. CDR3 DNA sequence: TGTGCCAGCAGCCAAGACCGACAGGGGGTCGGGACTGAAGCTTTCTTT. Translating it yields CASSQDRQGVGTEAFF.